This T cell receptor beta chain was found in a study of patients and donors after allogeneic stem cell transplantation. This clonotype appeared many times. Unmatched junction bases numbered 2, after V lost 4 bases and J lost 11 bases. This CDR3 has 13 residues. A single record per CDR3 protein comes from TCRdb applying MiXCR to the RT-PCR reads. The table lists over 130,000 distinct CDR3 sequences, 37% of them singletons. This clonotype was sampled from a human donor who was either an allogeneic HSCT recipient or a stem cell or donor lymphocyte infusion donor (not recorded which). It is not recorded whose cells these are; they may come from a transplant donor. The gene calls are TRBV12-3 or TRBV12-4 and TRBJ1-6; 10 positions match TRBD1. The sequenced material came from blood, either unsorted or a sorted T cell fraction (not recorded which). The CDR3 DNA is TGTGCCAGCAGTTCGGGGACAGGGGCACCCCTCCACTTT. Translation: CASSSGTGAPLHF.